This record concerns one TCR beta chain sequence. Its antigen has not been determined. There are no base qualities to consult, and no much larger clone falls within one base. This entry comes from a study of T cell changes during pregnancy in multiple sclerosis (dated by TCRdb to the late 2010s). A note on the overall study: Changes in the T cell repertoire over the course of pregnancy were examined in this study in women with multiple sclerosis.

V is clipped by 3 bases and J by 3 bases, and the sequence between their germline boundaries is 16 bases long. From the germline V gene, CDR1 is SGHRS and CDR2 is YFSETQ. The CDR3 covers 15 residues, taking in both the cysteine and the phenylalanine. Just CDR3 DNA is preserved here, 45 bases in frame from base 1. The method was the immunoSEQ multiplex PCR assay. Entries here come from immuneACCESS through TCRdb and include only in-frame sequences with V and J called. Some clones fail to appear in such tables; in the studies checked, an unresolved V gene covers under half of the shortfall, and the cause of the remainder is unknown. In this sample the table shows 50,000 to 60,000 clones, 89% of which occur a single time. The top ten clones comprise about 1.7% of the sample.

The chain couples TRBV5-1 to TRBJ2-7; the D gene is unclear. The origin of this receptor is a female donor with multiple sclerosis, enrolled in a pregnancy study. This specimen consisted of peripheral blood, obtained after pregnancy. The nucleotides read TGCGCCAGCAGCTCGGGTTCCCCATCTAGCTACGAGCAGTACTTC. It specifies CASSSGSPSSYEQYF.